This TCR beta chain was retrieved from a study of blood T cell repertoires in COVID-19. In the study overall: Some COVID-19 samples were acute and others convalescent; all came from the United States, Italy and Spain. PBMCs, B-cell-depleted T cells, or T cells provided the cDNA or gDNA that made up the material.

Methods used by the authors: Using reference gene primer amplification, nucleated cell counts were estimated. Sequencing was performed with immunoSEQ multiplex PCR; in TCRdb, only in-frame clones are kept and a portion is missing. Clonal size and the V and J genes are those of that table, whereas D and trimming came from the DNA. The sample has approximately 72,000 clones, around four fifths seen once. The germline V and J ends were trimmed by 0 bases and 11 bases, with 10 bases remaining between them. Germline V gene sequence: CDR1 ENHRY, CDR2 SYGVKD. CDR3 size: 12 residues. The sequence came from a woman of 80 years or more with acute or convalescent COVID-19. The chain carries TRBV10-3 and TRBJ1-1; D remains ambiguous. Sequenced material: peripheral blood. The CDR3 DNA reads TGTGCCATCAGTGAGTCCACACGCTGGGCTTTCTTT. It translates to CAISESTRWAFF.